The 29 T cell receptor beta chains given below trace back to one sample, sequenced in a study of CD8+ T cells in alopecia areata. Extracted RNA was reverse transcribed into cDNA, the sequencing template. Generated by immunoSEQ multiplex PCR, the TCRdb table keeps only in-frame clones and is missing some. The table includes about 110,000 clones, over 55% detected once. The specimen sequenced was NKG2D-low CD8+ T cells sorted from blood. The origin of the receptors is a human donor with alopecia areata.

The chain links TRBV27 to TRBJ1-1; D may be TRBD1 (6 bases). Trimming removed 10 bases at V and 2 bases at J, with 17 bases between. The length of the CDR3 is 14 residues. In germline, CDR1 is MNHEY, CDR2 SMNVEV (reference sequence). The CDR3 region is CATSPRGGNTEAFF. The CDR3 DNA follows: TGTGCCACCTCGCCTAGGGGGGGCAACACTGAAGCTTTCTTT.

This chain connects TRBV5-1 to TRBJ2-7; the D gene could be TRBD1 or TRBD2 (6 bases each). Germline V gives CDR1 SGHRS, CDR2 YFSETQ. This CDR3 has 15 amino acids. V was shortened by 6 bases and J by 0 bases, with 16 bases between the two germline ends. The CDR3 nucleotides are TGCGCCAGCAAGCTAATAGCGGACAGCTCCTACGAGCAGTACTTC. Translating it yields CASKLIADSSYEQYF.

The genes are TRBV6-5 and TRBJ2-1, with D tentatively TRBD2 (5 bases). V was clipped by 2 bases and J by 7 bases, with 12 bases between them. This CDR3 region has 14 residues. Germline V lookup: CDR1 MNHEY, CDR2 SVGAGI. The CDR3 spells CASSYGESGNEQFF. Written as DNA, the CDR3 is TGTGCCAGCAGTTACGGGGAGTCTGGGAATGAGCAGTTCTTC.

This clone came up a few times. The chain recombines TRBV7-9 with TRBJ1-3; 7 positions agree with TRBD1. Trimming cost V 5 bases and J 1 base; bases outside gene matches: 2. Germline values: CDR1 SEHNR, CDR2 FQNEAQ (reference sequence). The CDR3 sequence is 14 residues long. CDR3 nucleotides: TGTGCCAGCAGCCCACAGGGGTCTGGAAACACCATATATTTT. This translates into CASSPQGSGNTIYF.

This clone was found once. The J gene is TRBJ1-1, the V gene TRBV2, with D hard to call. Germline-derived CDR1 and CDR2 are SNHLY and FYNNEI. The CDR3 extends over 12 amino acids. Trimming removed 4 bases from V and 6 bases from J, with 9 bases in between. CDR3 bases: TGTGCCAGCAGTGGAACATGGCCTGAAGCTTTCTTT. This sequence encodes CASSGTWPEAFF.

The V and J genes are TRBV9 and TRBJ1-4, with D possibly being TRBD1 (5 bases). The CDR3 is made up of 15 amino acids. CDR1 and CDR2 (germline): SGDLS, YYNGEE. V was clipped by 3 bases and J by 0 bases, with 9 bases between them. CDR3 residues: CASSEGVATNEKLFF. The CDR3, as DNA: TGTGCCAGCAGCGAAGGGGTTGCAACTAATGAAAAACTGTTTTTT.

The chain couples TRBV7-3 to TRBJ2-5, with 9 bases lining up with TRBD2. This CDR3 has 17 amino acids. CDR1 SGHTA and CDR2 FQGTGA come from the germline V gene. V lost 2 bases and J lost 6; bases outside the gene matches: 13. CDR3 residues: CASSLSPGLARSQTQYF. CDR3 sequence (DNA): TGTGCCAGCAGCTTATCGCCGGGACTAGCAAGGAGTCAGACCCAGTACTTC. Filled out from reference TRBV7-3 and TRBJ2-5, the complete variable domain reads GAGVSQTPSNKVTEKGKYVELRCDPISGHTALYWYRQSLGQGPEFLIYFQGTGAADDSGLPNDRFFAVRPEGSVSTLKIQRTERGDSAVYLCASSLSPGLARSQTQYFGPGTRLLVL.

This chain connects TRBV25-1 to TRBJ2-5; D is perhaps TRBD2 (5 bases). This CDR3 is built from 12 residues. Germline lookup yields CDR1 MGHDK and CDR2 SYGVNS. Trimming removed 2 bases at V and 6 bases at J, with 7 bases between. The CDR3 spells CASSELGKTQYF. CDR3 nucleotides: TGTGCCAGCAGTGAACTCGGGAAGACCCAGTACTTC.

This clone was recorded only once. The chain links TRBV27 to TRBJ2-1; D possibly uses TRBD1 or TRBD2 (5 bases each). The V end lost 6 bases, the J end lost 4 bases, and 19 bases lay between the germline ends. Germline V lookup: CDR1 MNHEY, CDR2 SMNVEV (reference sequence). The CDR3 has 16 amino acids. This chain's CDR3 is CASSQGLGTRYNEQFF. The CDR3 DNA is TGTGCCAGCAGCCAGGGCCTCGGGACCAGATACAATGAGCAGTTCTTC.

This chain links TRBV27 with TRBJ1-1; D remains ambiguous. From germline, CDR1 is MNHEY and CDR2 SMNVEV (reference sequence). Trimming cost V 7 bases and J 5 bases, with 14 bases left between them. CDR3 length equals 13 residues. CDR3 amino acids: CASMVGMGTEAFF. The CDR3, as DNA: TGTGCCAGCATGGTAGGAATGGGGACTGAAGCTTTCTTT.

The V gene is TRBV7-6, the J gene TRBJ2-1; 7 bases agree with TRBD2. Germline trimming cut 5 bases from V and 4 bases from J; bases unmatched to any gene: 8. Germline-derived CDR1 and CDR2 are SGHVS and FNYEAQ. The CDR3 loop spans 15 amino acids. In nucleotides, the CDR3 is TGTGCCAGCAGCCCCCTAGCGGAAAGGTACAATGAGCAGTTCTTC. It encodes CASSPLAERYNEQFF.

This clone was detected only a few times. The CDR3: CASSARDGTYEQYF. In nucleotides, the CDR3 is TGTGCCAGCAGCGCCCGGGACGGGACCTACGAGCAGTACTTC. The chain links TRBV4-2 to TRBJ2-7, with D perhaps given as TRBD1 or TRBD2 (5 bases each). Germline values: CDR1 LGHNA, CDR2 YNFKEQ. Trimming shortened V by 5 bases and J by 2 bases, and 13 bases separated the two germline ends. This CDR3 has 14 amino acids.

In its sample, this clone was seen a few times. The sample holds other DNA sequences that translate to the same CDR3. This chain links TRBV10-3 with TRBJ2-5; D call uncertain. V was trimmed by 4 bases and J by 5 bases, leaving 5 bases between them. This CDR3 comprises 11 residues. CDR1 is ENHRY and CDR2 is SYGVKD in the germline V gene. The CDR3 loop reads CAISVGETQYF. CDR3 nucleotide sequence: TGTGCCATCAGTGTGGGGGAGACCCAGTACTTC.

The chain recombines TRBV28 with TRBJ2-1, with D uncertain. Trimming cost V 7 bases and J 8 bases, with 15 bases left between them. Per germline, CDR1 MDHEN and CDR2 SYDVKM. The CDR3 is 13 residues long. The CDR3 region has the DNA TGTGCCAGCACCAGGATTTTAACCTATGAGCAGTTCTTC. Protein: CASTRILTYEQFF.

The genes are TRBV6-4 and TRBJ2-7, with 9 nucleotides matching TRBD1. Germline values: CDR1 MRHNA, CDR2 SNTAGT. The CDR3 is 16 amino acids. V lost 6 bases to trimming and J lost 3 bases; unmatched junction nucleotides: 12. CDR3 in DNA: TGTGCCAGCAGCCCGAAACCTCCGGGACAGGGCTACGAGCAGTACTTC. Its translation is CASSPKPPGQGYEQYF.

The V call is TRBV5-4, the J call TRBJ2-3; 7 bases map to TRBD1. The CDR3 covers 14 residues. CDR1 is SGHNT, CDR2 YYREEE, per germline (reference sequence). V shed 0 bases and J 5 bases; nucleotides not matched to a gene: 3. CDR3 in amino acids: CASSLVGQVDTQYF. The CDR3 bases are TGTGCCAGCAGCTTGGTTGGACAGGTAGATACGCAGTATTTT.

The chain is built from TRBV7-9 and TRBJ2-1, with 11 bases identical to TRBD1. The trim removed 5 bases at V and 7 bases at J, leaving 7 bases unmatched. This CDR3 comprises 15 residues. The germline V gene has CDR1 SEHNR and CDR2 FQNEAQ (reference sequence). The CDR3 loop reads CASSRTGGPKNEQFF. DNA for the CDR3: TGTGCCAGCAGCAGGACAGGGGGCCCCAAGAATGAGCAGTTCTTC.

This clone was counted only a few times. The chain carries TRBV27 and TRBJ2-7; TRBD1 matches 10 bases. CDR3 length equals 14 residues. V lost 2 bases and J lost 3; bases outside the gene matches: 1. CDR1 and CDR2 from the germline V gene are MNHEY and SMNVEV (reference sequence). The CDR3 bases are TGTGCCAGCAGTTTAGGGGACAGGGGCTACGAGCAGTACTTC. Its translation: CASSLGDRGYEQYF.

The CDR3 loop is CASSFGLAGNEQFF. CDR3 nucleotide sequence: TGTGCCAGCAGCTTCGGACTAGCGGGCAATGAGCAGTTCTTC. The V call is TRBV7-3, the J call TRBJ2-1; 11 bases agree with TRBD2. CDR3 size: 14 residues. Germline CDR1 and CDR2: SGHTA and FQGTGA. Losses at the gene ends were 3 bases for V and 6 bases for J; bases not matched to a gene: 1.

The V call is TRBV20-1, the J call TRBJ2-3; a weak D match, TRBD1 (6 bases). Trimming pared 2 bases from V and 9 bases from J, leaving 9 bases between. This CDR3 has 11 amino acids. In germline, CDR1 is DFQATT, CDR2 SNEGSKA (reference sequence). As DNA, the CDR3 is TGCAGTGCTAGAAGGGACATAACGCAGTATTTT. It encodes CSARRDITQYF.

V gene TRBV4-2 combines with J gene TRBJ2-1; D perhaps matches TRBD2 (5 bases). Germline values: CDR1 LGHNA, CDR2 YNFKEQ. V was clipped by 1 base and J by 8 bases, with 18 bases between them. CDR3 size: 16 residues. This chain's CDR3 is CASSQGLGVQADEQFF. DNA for the CDR3: TGTGCCAGCAGCCAAGGCCTCGGGGTCCAAGCGGATGAGCAGTTCTTC.

The sample holds a few counts of this clone. This chain joins TRBV5-6 and TRBJ2-1, with D tentatively TRBD2 (5 bases). The germline CDR1 and CDR2 sequences are SGHDT and YYEEEE. Trimming left V 7 bases short and J 2 bases short, with 16 bases between. The CDR3 totals 15 residues. CDR3 DNA: TGTGCCAGCTCCGTGATGGCGGGCACCTACAATGAGCAGTTCTTC. It codes for CASSVMAGTYNEQFF.

This clone has just a few counts. CDR3 bases: TGCGCCAGCAGCCAAGGAGCGGACGGGGCCTACGAGCAGTACTTC. The encoded protein is CASSQGADGAYEQYF. This chain connects TRBV4-1 to TRBJ2-7, with a tentative D call TRBD2 (5 bases). The length of the CDR3 is 15 residues. V lost 1 base and J 2 bases, leaving 12 bases between the germline ends. Per germline, CDR1 MGHRA and CDR2 YSYEKL.

This clone was counted once. V usage is TRBV27 and J usage is TRBJ2-6; D is unresolved. Germline V gene lookup returns CDR1 MNHEY and CDR2 SMNVEV (reference sequence). CDR3 length: 16 residues. V shed 2 bases and J shed 0 bases, with 8 bases lying between them. This CDR3 reads CASSLVTASGANVLTF. CDR3 in DNA: TGTGCCAGCAGTTTAGTCACGGCCTCTGGGGCCAACGTCCTGACTTTC.

This clone was seen a few times. The rearrangement uses TRBV29-1 and TRBJ2-1, with D unresolved. Germline V lookup: CDR1 SQVTM, CDR2 ANQGSEA. The CDR3 length is 14 residues. V lost 3 bases and J lost 2, with 11 bases in between. CDR3 in DNA: TGCAGCGTTGAGGTCATGCGTGCCTACAATGAGCAGTTCTTC. Its protein is CSVEVMRAYNEQFF.

The chain uses TRBV27 and TRBJ2-1; 9 positions agree with TRBD2. V lost 5 bases to trimming and J lost 4 bases; unmatched junction nucleotides: 9. The CDR3 covers 16 residues. Germline V gives CDR1 MNHEY, CDR2 SMNVEV (reference sequence). CDR3 loop: CASSIRLAVIYNEQFF. The CDR3, as DNA: TGTGCCAGCAGTATAAGACTAGCGGTCATTTACAATGAGCAGTTCTTC.

This clone showed up just a few times. The V and J genes are TRBV6-1 and TRBJ2-3; either TRBD1 or TRBD2 may supply D (6 bases each). Germline-derived CDR1 and CDR2 are MNHNS and SASEGT. Trimming took 6 bases from V and 1 from J, leaving 11 bases between them. The CDR3 totals 14 residues. CDR3 in DNA: TGTGCCAGCAGCGAGGGGGGTGGCACAGATACGCAGTATTTT. Protein sequence: CASSEGGGTDTQYF.

This clone was counted only a few times. This rearrangement joins TRBV28 to TRBJ1-2, with D hard to call. The V end was cut by 5 bases, the J end by 3 bases, with 13 bases between. Germline values: CDR1 MDHEN, CDR2 SYDVKM. This CDR3 is 14 amino acids long. The chain's CDR3 is CASSVRGSHYGYTF. Here the CDR3 DNA reads TGTGCCAGCAGTGTACGGGGATCTCACTATGGCTACACCTTC.

The CDR3 protein is CASSDGSGRALDYNEQFF. CDR3 coding DNA: TGTGCCAGCAGTGACGGCAGCGGGAGGGCCCTGGACTACAATGAGCAGTTCTTC. The genes are TRBV25-1 and TRBJ2-1; TRBD2 aligns across 10 bases. V lost 3 bases and J lost 3; bases outside the gene matches: 11. Per germline, CDR1 MGHDK and CDR2 SYGVNS. The CDR3 sequence is 18 residues long.